Each of the 3 T cell receptor beta chains below was sequenced from the same sample in a study of OX40 agonist ivuxolimab in advanced cancers. TCRdb's table, derived via immunoSEQ multiplex PCR, lists solely in-frame clones and lacks some. The table has about 61,000 clones, just over 90% seen once. Sequenced here: CD4+ or CD8+ T cells sorted from blood, sampled in a trial of the OX40 agonist ivuxolimab. The receptors stem from an adult with an advanced solid tumor such as melanoma, head and neck, liver or kidney cancer.

The chain employs TRBV19 and TRBJ2-7, with 7 nucleotides matching TRBD2. The CDR3 is 17 residues long. Trimming took 1 base from V and 0 from J; bases not matched to a gene: 9. The germline CDR1 and CDR2 sequences are LNHDA and SQIVND (reference sequence). The CDR3 is CASSIVGGSGFSYEQYF. The CDR3 DNA reads TGTGCCAGTAGTATAGTAGGTGGTAGCGGGTTCTCCTACGAGCAGTACTTC.

This chain links TRBV9 with TRBJ2-3; maybe TRBD2 (5 bases). Deletions cut 3 bases from V and 2 bases from J, with 13 bases between. The CDR3 covers 15 residues. Germline V lookup: CDR1 SGDLS, CDR2 YYNGEE. In nucleotides, the CDR3 is TGTGCCAGCAGCGCCGGTGGAGGAGTCACAGATACGCAGTATTTT. This gives the protein CASSAGGGVTDTQYF.

The rearrangement links TRBV6-1 to TRBJ2-3; D uncertain. The CDR3 runs 13 residues. V was trimmed by 6 bases and J by 6 bases, leaving 13 bases between them. The germline V gene encodes CDR1 MNHNS and CDR2 SASEGT. This CDR3 is CASSLGGWDTQYF. DNA of the CDR3: TGTGCCAGCAGCCTGGGTGGATGGGATACGCAGTATTTT.